Listed here are 14 T cell receptor beta chains from one sample, sequenced in a study of cytomegalovirus exposure and HLA in healthy donors. Generated by immunoSEQ multiplex PCR, the TCRdb table keeps only in-frame clones and is missing some. The sample has around 300,000 clones; around 87% are singletons. Material: PBMCs. Every receptor here comes from a woman aged 18-29 years in good health and CMV-seronegative.

There are a few counts of this clone. The rearrangement links TRBV28 to TRBJ1-5; 9 bases agree with TRBD1. The CDR3 has 15 residues. Trimming removed 3 bases from V and 6 bases from J; junction bases left unmatched: 6. CDR1 MDHEN and CDR2 SYDVKM come from the germline V gene. The CDR3 sequence is CASSFPDRGAQPQHF. CDR3 in DNA: TGTGCCAGCAGTTTCCCGGACAGGGGAGCTCAGCCCCAGCATTTT.

The chain recombines TRBV19 with TRBJ2-3, with 11 bases fitting TRBD2. V gave up 2 bases and J gave up 9 bases; unmatched junction bases: 19. This CDR3 has 19 amino acids. Germline CDR1 is LNHDA and CDR2 is SQIVND (reference sequence). This CDR3 is CASSITPTEVSGRARTQYF. The DNA of the CDR3 is TGTGCCAGTAGTATAACCCCGACTGAGGTTAGCGGGAGGGCCAGGACGCAGTATTTT.

The rearrangement links TRBV25-1 to TRBJ2-1, with D possibly TRBD2 on 6 matching bases. Germline CDR1 reads MGHDK; CDR2 reads SYGVNS. This CDR3 has 15 amino acids. Trimming removed 1 base from V and 5 bases from J, with 12 bases in between. The CDR3 loop reads CASSEFVGGHNEQFF. The DNA of the CDR3 is TGTGCCAGCAGTGAATTCGTGGGAGGTCACAATGAGCAGTTCTTC.

The rearrangement links TRBV6-5 to TRBJ2-5, with D unresolved. This CDR3 contains 13 residues. Trimming left V 6 bases short and J 5 bases short, with 13 bases between. Germline CDR1 MNHEY, CDR2 SVGAGI. The CDR3 DNA reads TGTGCCAGCAGGGAAAGAATCGGGGAGACCCAGTACTTC. Translation: CASRERIGETQYF.

The chain joins TRBV9 to TRBJ2-3; tentative D call: TRBD2 (6 bases). The CDR3 consists of 15 residues. The ends were cut back, 4 bases at V and 6 bases at J, with 18 bases in the middle. Looked up from germline, CDR1 is SGDLS and CDR2 is YYNGEE. CDR3 sequence reads: CASSPRPGLLDTQYF. CDR3 nucleotide sequence: TGTGCCAGCAGCCCGCGGCCGGGACTGCTGGATACGCAGTATTTT.

The chain joins TRBV10-1 to TRBJ2-2; D possibly corresponds to TRBD2 (6 bases). V dropped 4 bases and J dropped 7 bases, with 13 bases sitting between them. This CDR3 has 14 amino acids. Per the germline V gene, CDR1 is WNHNN and CDR2 is SYGVQD (reference sequence). CDR3 sequence: CASSATPGGGELFF. The CDR3 DNA follows: TGCGCCAGCAGTGCGACCCCCGGGGGCGGGGAGCTGTTTTTT.

V gene TRBV21-1 combines with J gene TRBJ1-1; TRBD1, the D gene given by the table, was not confirmed from the DNA. TRBV21-1 constitutes a pseudogene. CDR3 length: 15 residues. The CDR3 DNA reads as TGTGCCAGCAGCAAAGTAGGACAGATGAACACTGAAGCTTTCTTT. Its protein is CASSKVGQMNTEAFF.

This rearrangement joins TRBV6-5 to TRBJ2-1; 8 positions match TRBD2. V shed 2 bases and J 6 bases; nucleotides not matched to a gene: 9. The CDR3 spans 16 residues. Germline CDR1 and CDR2: MNHEY and SVGAGI. The CDR3 DNA reads TGTGCCAGCAGTTACCTAATCCTTACTAGCGGCAATGAGCAGTTCTTC. It yields the protein CASSYLILTSGNEQFF.

The V call is TRBV7-2, the J call TRBJ2-7; tentatively, D is TRBD1 (6 bases). Germline CDR1 reads SGHTA; CDR2 reads FQGNSA. The CDR3 extends over 15 amino acids. Trimming cost V 5 bases and J 3 bases, with 17 bases left between them. Here the CDR3 DNA reads TGTGCCAGCAGCCAGGACAGAGATAATTTCTACGAGCAGTACTTC. Translating it yields CASSQDRDNFYEQYF. Using reference TRBV7-2 and TRBJ2-7 for the parts outside the CDR3, the full variable domain is GAGVSQSPSNKVTEKGKDVELRCDPISGHTALYWYRQSLGQGLEFLIYFQGNSAPDKSGLPSDRFSAERTGGSVSTLTIQRTQQEDSAVYLCASSQDRDNFYEQYFGPGTRLTVT.

V is TRBV7-2 and J is TRBJ1-2; 7 bases fit TRBD1. The ends lost 2 bases at V and 2 bases at J; junction bases unmatched: 5. The CDR3 is 15 amino acids. Germline CDR1 and CDR2: SGHTA and FQGNSA. CDR3 region: CASSLTSTGNYGYTF. The CDR3 nucleotides are TGTGCCAGCAGCTTAACCTCGACAGGGAACTATGGCTACACCTTC.

The chain links TRBV5-1 to TRBJ2-1; 11 nucleotides line up with TRBD2. CDR1 is SGHRS and CDR2 is YFSETQ in the germline V gene. V was pared by 5 bases and J by 5 bases, with 6 bases of the junction left unmatched. This CDR3 contains 15 residues. The DNA for the CDR3 is TGCGCCAGCAGTTCTAGCGGGAGGCTCGACAATGAGCAGTTCTTC. It yields the protein CASSSSGRLDNEQFF.

CDR3: CASSEQGVRTGELFF. CDR3 sequence (DNA): TGTGCCAGCAGTGAGCAGGGGGTTCGGACCGGGGAGCTGTTTTTT. The rearrangement links TRBV6-4 to TRBJ2-2, with 7 nucleotides matching TRBD1. This CDR3 is built from 15 residues. CDR1 is MRHNA, CDR2 SNTAGT, per germline. Germline trimming cut 3 bases from V and 5 bases from J; bases unmatched to any gene: 6.

The chain has TRBV28 and TRBJ2-7; perhaps TRBD2 as D (6 bases). The V gene lost 5 bases and the J gene lost 3 bases, with 14 bases spanning the gap. The CDR3 is 14 amino acids. Germline V CDR1 and CDR2: MDHEN, SYDVKM. The CDR3 DNA follows: TGTGCCAGCAGTATCTACGGGACTGGCTACGAGCAGTACTTC. The encoded protein is CASSIYGTGYEQYF. The variable domain in full, completed from reference TRBV28 and TRBJ2-7, reads DVKVTQSSRYLVKRTGEKVFLECVQDMDHENMFWYRQDPGLGLRLIYFSYDVKMKEKGDIPEGYSVSREKKERFSLILESASTNQTSMYLCASSIYGTGYEQYFGPGTRLTVT.

The rearrangement joins TRBV5-4 to TRBJ1-2; D unclear. Germline V gene sequence: CDR1 SGHNT, CDR2 YYREEE (reference sequence). The ends were cut back, 0 bases at V and 4 bases at J, with 10 bases in the middle. This CDR3 has 14 residues. This CDR3 reads CASSLGLDGYGYTF. CDR3 DNA: TGTGCCAGCAGCTTGGGCCTAGACGGCTATGGCTACACCTTC.